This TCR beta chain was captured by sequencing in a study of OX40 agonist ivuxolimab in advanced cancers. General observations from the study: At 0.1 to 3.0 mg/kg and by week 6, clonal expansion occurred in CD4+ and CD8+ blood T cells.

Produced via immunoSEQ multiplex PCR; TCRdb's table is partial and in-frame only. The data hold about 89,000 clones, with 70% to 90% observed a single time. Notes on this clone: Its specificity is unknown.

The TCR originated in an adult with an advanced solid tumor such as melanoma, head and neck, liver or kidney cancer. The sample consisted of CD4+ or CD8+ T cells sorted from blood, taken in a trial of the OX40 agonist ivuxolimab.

The CDR3 loop is CASSPPSGAGDTDTQYF. In nucleotides, the CDR3 is TGTGCCAGTAGTCCTCCCAGTGGCGCGGGTGACACAGATACGCAGTATTTT. The chain has TRBV19 and TRBJ2-3, with D perhaps TRBD2 (5 bases). V lost 5 bases to trimming and J lost 2 bases, with 20 bases between them. The CDR3 totals 17 residues. Germline CDR1 and CDR2: LNHDA and SQIVND (reference sequence). Filled out from reference TRBV19 and TRBJ2-3, the complete variable domain reads DGGITQSPKYLFRKEGQNVTLSCEQNLNHDAMYWYRQDPGQGLRLIYYSQIVNDFQKGDIAEGYSVSREKKESFPLTVTSAQKNPTAFYLCASSPPSGAGDTDTQYFGPGTRLTVL.